One sample yielded the 25 T cell receptor beta chains listed below, sequenced in a study of CD4 T cells in relation to SARS-CoV-2 and coronaviruses. Unexposed donor CD4+ T cells date from about 2010-2018, before the COVID-19 pandemic. Isolation of CD4+ T cells took place after around 11 days in culture. These receptors are not linked to any known antigen. TCRdb's copy holds only in-frame clones and misses some; the assay was immunoSEQ multiplex PCR. The data contain under 20,000 clones, roughly 80% of them singletons. Sequenced material: CD4+ T cells from PBMCs, cultured in vitro. The receptors come from a human donor in good health.

The rearrangement joins TRBV7-3 to TRBJ2-1; 15 bases map to TRBD2. CDR3 length: 17 amino acids. After removal of 5 bases from V and 7 bases from J, the junction contained 9 bases not matched to a gene. Per germline, CDR1 SGHTA and CDR2 FQGTGA. The CDR3 loop is CASSVFGGTSGGNEQFF. The CDR3 DNA reads TGTGCCAGCAGCGTTTTTGGCGGGACTAGCGGGGGGAATGAGCAGTTCTTC.

V and J are TRBV5-1 and TRBJ2-1; D remains unclear. The CDR3 runs to 14 residues. Germline CDR1 SGHRS, CDR2 YFSETQ. V lost 0 bases to trimming and J lost 0 bases, with 4 bases between them. The CDR3: CASSLADSYNEQFF. Written as DNA, the CDR3 is TGCGCCAGCAGCTTGGCAGACTCCTACAATGAGCAGTTCTTC.

This clone is classed as large. Relative to the germline gene, one junction end is altered; a read error may explain this. This chain uses TRBV3-1 (or the pseudogene TRBV3-2) with TRBJ1-1; D is unresolved. This CDR3 has 13 amino acids. CDR1 and CDR2 from the germline V gene are LGHDT and YNNKEL (reference sequence). CDR3: CASSQDIGTRWVF. The CDR3, as DNA: TGTGCCAGCAGCCAAGATATTGGCACACGGTGGGTCTTT.

This rearrangement joins TRBV6-5 to TRBJ2-1, with TRBD2 as a possible D gene (6 bases). Germline CDR1 MNHEY, CDR2 SVGAGI. The CDR3 contains 15 residues. Deletions cut 7 bases from V and 4 bases from J, with 17 bases between. CDR3: CASKSSGGAYNEQFF. The CDR3 DNA is TGTGCCAGCAAGTCATCCGGGGGAGCTTACAATGAGCAGTTCTTC.

This clone has only a few counts. The chain has TRBV11-3 and TRBJ2-1, with a tentative D call TRBD1 (6 bases). This CDR3 comprises 12 residues. CDR1 and CDR2 (germline): SGHNT, YENEEA. Trimming left V 6 bases short and J 12 bases short, with 15 bases between. CDR3 nucleotides: TGTGCCAGCAGTTCGACAGGTACCGCGCAGTTCTTC. Translation gives CASSSTGTAQFF.

CDR3 DNA sequence: TGCGCCAGCTTCCCCTCTCATCCGGGCGATACGCAGTATTTT. Translating it yields CASFPSHPGDTQYF. This chain uses TRBV5-1 with TRBJ2-3; D is unclear. Looked up from germline, CDR1 is SGHRS and CDR2 is YFSETQ. The V and J ends lost 7 bases and 6 bases respectively, with 18 bases between them. The CDR3 consists of 14 residues.

The gene calls are TRBV14 and TRBJ1-3, with D maybe TRBD1 (5 bases). Trimming left V 0 bases short and J 4 bases short, with 10 bases between. This CDR3 comprises 15 residues. The V gene's germline CDR1 is SGHDN and CDR2 FVKESK. Written as DNA, the CDR3 is TGTGCCAGCAGCCAAGAGGGGGGTCGGGGAAACACCATATATTTT. It encodes CASSQEGGRGNTIYF. The variable domain in full, completed from reference TRBV14 and TRBJ1-3, reads EAGVTQFPSHSVIEKGQTVTLRCDPISGHDNLYWYRRVMGKEIKFLLHFVKESKQDESGMPNNRFLAERTGGTYSTLKVQPAELEDSGVYFCASSQEGGRGNTIYFGEGSWLTVV.

V gene TRBV5-1 combines with J gene TRBJ1-1; maybe TRBD1 (5 bases). Germline values: CDR1 SGHRS, CDR2 YFSETQ. CDR3 size: 15 residues. V dropped 3 bases and J dropped 4 bases, with 16 bases sitting between them. The CDR3 sequence: CASSSGAAAGTEAFF. CDR3 nucleotide sequence: TGCGCCAGCAGCTCCGGGGCGGCGGCGGGCACTGAAGCTTTCTTT.

This sequence joins TRBV19 and TRBJ2-5; D gene ambiguous. V lost 7 bases, J lost 0 bases, and 18 bases lay in between. This CDR3 contains 16 residues. The germline gives CDR1 LNHDA, CDR2 SQIVND (reference sequence). The CDR3 here is CASTPQASEYQETQYF. The CDR3 DNA is TGTGCCAGTACCCCTCAAGCAAGCGAGTACCAAGAGACCCAGTACTTC.

The rearrangement links TRBV5-4 to TRBJ1-4; D is perhaps TRBD1 (5 bases). Per the germline V gene, CDR1 is SGHNT and CDR2 is YYREEE (reference sequence). The CDR3 is made up of 17 amino acids. The V end was cut by 0 bases, the J end by 7 bases, with 19 bases between. Here the CDR3 DNA reads TGTGCCAGCAGCTTGGCTCGGGGTCCGGGGGAGGGTGAAAAACTGTTTTTT. Translated, it gives CASSLARGPGEGEKLFF.

The chain recombines TRBV6-5 with TRBJ2-6, with D unclear. This CDR3 is 16 amino acids long. With 0 bases removed from V and 0 bases from J, the gap between germline ends came to 6 bases. The germline CDR1 and CDR2 sequences are MNHEY and SVGAGI. Written as DNA, the CDR3 is TGTGCCAGCAGTTACTCTCCGGCCTCTGGGGCCAACGTCCTGACTTTC. It codes for CASSYSPASGANVLTF.

The V call is TRBV19, the J call TRBJ2-2; 9 bases fit TRBD2. The CDR3 has 16 amino acids. Trimming removed 3 bases from V and 5 bases from J; junction bases left unmatched: 7. The germline V gene has CDR1 LNHDA and CDR2 SQIVND (reference sequence). CDR3 nucleotides: TGTGCCAGTAGTATGGAGGCGGGAGGGTGGACCGGGGAGCTGTTTTTT. Its protein is CASSMEAGGWTGELFF.

The chain links TRBV30 to TRBJ1-3; D is ambiguous. Between the trimmed V and J ends, which lost 0 bases and 1 base, there was a span of 13 bases. The germline CDR1 and CDR2 sequences are GTSNPN and SVGIG (reference sequence). CDR3 length: 16 amino acids. The DNA of the CDR3 is TGTGCCTGGAGTGTACTGGCGACCATTTCTGGAAACACCATATATTTT. Its translation: CAWSVLATISGNTIYF. Complete variable domain (other parts from reference TRBV30 and TRBJ1-3): SQTIHQWPATLVQPVGSPLSLECTVEGTSNPNLYWYRQAAGRGLQLLFYSVGIGQISSEVPQNLSASRPQDRQFILSSKKLLLSDSGFYLCAWSVLATISGNTIYFGEGSWLTVV.

J is TRBJ2-1 and V is TRBV3-1 (or the pseudogene TRBV3-2), with TRBD2 identical over 10 bases. Trimming at V came to 2 bases and at J to 0 bases, leaving 1 base not matched to a gene. Looked up from germline, CDR1 is LGHDT and CDR2 is YNNKEL (reference sequence). The CDR3 sequence is 16 residues long. The CDR3 bases are TGTGCCAGCAGCCAATTAGCGGGAGGCTCCTACAATGAGCAGTTCTTC. Its protein is CASSQLAGGSYNEQFF.

This clone was seen once. This sequence joins TRBV19 and TRBJ2-3; 12 nucleotides align to TRBD2. Looked up from germline, CDR1 is LNHDA and CDR2 is SQIVND (reference sequence). V was pared by 4 bases and J by 4 bases, with 9 bases of the junction left unmatched. CDR3 length: 17 amino acids. Written as DNA, the CDR3 is TGTGCCAGTAGTACATTACTAGCGGGAGGCGTGGCAGATACGCAGTATTTT. Protein product: CASSTLLAGGVADTQYF.

The chain couples TRBV6-5 to TRBJ2-5; 8 positions agree with TRBD1. Germline loops: CDR1 MNHEY, CDR2 SVGAGI. The CDR3 length is 14 residues. V lost 5 bases to trimming and J lost 5 bases; unmatched junction nucleotides: 7. The CDR3 is CASSPRGLVETQYF. CDR3 nucleotides: TGTGCCAGCAGTCCCAGGGGGCTGGTTGAGACCCAGTACTTC.

This clone was counted a few times. This chain uses TRBV19 with TRBJ2-7; D remains unclear. Germline CDR1 LNHDA, CDR2 SQIVND (reference sequence). V was clipped by 4 bases and J by 1 base, with 8 bases between them. The CDR3 sequence is 13 residues long. The CDR3 reads CASSKAHSYEQYF. CDR3 in DNA: TGTGCCAGTAGTAAGGCTCATTCCTACGAGCAGTACTTC.

V is TRBV11-2 and J is TRBJ2-5; 7 positions agree with TRBD1. This CDR3 spans 15 amino acids. Trimming at V came to 1 base and at J to 3 bases, leaving 5 bases not matched to a gene. Germline V gives CDR1 SGHAT, CDR2 FQNNGV. The CDR3 DNA reads TGTGCCAGCAGCTTAGCGACAGGGTTAAAAGAGACCCAGTACTTC. Translated: CASSLATGLKETQYF.

There are a few counts of this clone. The chain employs TRBV30 and TRBJ2-7; 7 nucleotides agree with TRBD1. CDR1 is GTSNPN and CDR2 is SVGIG in the germline V gene (reference sequence). The CDR3 runs to 15 residues. V was clipped by 3 bases and J by 0 bases; unmatched bases: 8. This CDR3 is CAWSGDRASSYEQYF. CDR3 DNA: TGTGCCTGGAGCGGAGACAGGGCCAGCTCCTACGAGCAGTACTTC.

There are a few counts of this clone. The chain joins TRBV24-1 to TRBJ1-1, with D perhaps TRBD1 (5 bases). The CDR3 runs 11 residues. V was shortened by 5 bases and J by 8 bases, with 8 bases between the two germline ends. Germline V gene data show CDR1 as KGHDR and CDR2 as SFDVKD. The CDR3 DNA sequence: TGTGCCACCAGTGTGGGGCGGGAAGCTTTCTTT. Amino acids: CATSVGREAFF.

The V and J genes are TRBV27 and TRBJ2-1; either TRBD1 or TRBD2 may fit D (5 bases each). Trimming took 3 bases from V and 2 from J, leaving 14 bases between them. Germline V gives CDR1 MNHEY, CDR2 SMNVEV (reference sequence). The CDR3 length is 16 residues. The CDR3 is CASSFGGRLTYNEQFF. The CDR3, as DNA: TGTGCCAGCAGTTTTGGGGGACGGCTTACCTACAATGAGCAGTTCTTC.

The CDR3 region is CASRDRTSGRYGEQFF. CDR3 bases: TGTGCCAGCAGAGATAGGACTAGCGGGAGGTACGGTGAGCAGTTCTTC. The chain links TRBV2 to TRBJ2-1; 14 bases align to TRBD2. Germline CDR1 and CDR2: SNHLY and FYNNEI. V was pared by 6 bases and J by 9 bases, with 10 bases of the junction left unmatched. The length of the CDR3 is 16 residues.

This chain links TRBV7-8 with TRBJ1-2, with 8 bases that match TRBD1. The V gene's germline CDR1 is SGHVS and CDR2 FQNEAQ. With V trimmed by 4 bases and J by 9 bases, 10 bases remained unmatched. CDR3 length: 14 amino acids. The CDR3: CASSYSDRGSRYTF. In DNA, the CDR3 is TGTGCCAGCAGCTACTCAGACAGGGGATCTCGCTACACCTTC. Supplemented by reference TRBV7-8 and TRBJ1-2, the full variable domain reads GAGVSQSPRYKVAKRGQDVALRCDPISGHVSLFWYQQALGQGPEFLTYFQNEAQLDKSGLPSDRFFAERPEGSVSTLKIQRTQQEDSAVYLCASSYSDRGSRYTFGSGTRLTVV.

The chain employs TRBV19 and TRBJ1-2, with 11 bases matching TRBD1. Germline-derived CDR1 and CDR2 are LNHDA and SQIVND (reference sequence). This CDR3 has 15 residues. V trimming: 4 bases; J trimming: 3 bases; junction bases outside the gene matches: 4. The CDR3 here is CASSKRTGGDYGYTF. The CDR3 coding sequence is TGTGCCAGTAGTAAGAGGACAGGGGGCGACTATGGCTACACCTTC.

About this clone itself: One end of the junction varies from germline; a read error may be responsible. This chain connects TRBV2 to TRBJ2-3; 8 positions match TRBD2. CDR1 is SNHLY, CDR2 FYNNEI, per germline. CDR3 length: 14 residues. The CDR3 coding sequence is TGTGCCAGCAGGGAAGGACTAGCTTTCGATACGCAGTATTTT. It encodes CASREGLAFDTQYF. Based on the CDR3 plus reference TRBV2 and TRBJ2-3, the full variable domain is EPEVTQTPSHQVTQMGQEVILRCVPISNHLYFYWYRQILGQKVEFLVSFYNNEISEKSEIFDDQFSVERPDGSNFTLKIRSTKLEDSAMYFCASREGLAFDTQYFGPGTRLTVL.